This T cell receptor (beta chain) was obtained from a study of shared clonotypes between healthy human individuals. The assay was run at deep level. Sequencing used immunoSEQ multiplex PCR; TCRdb keeps in-frame clones, though not all of them. This table holds about 2 million clones, 85% to 95% found once. Germline V lookup: CDR1 SGHAT, CDR2 FQDESV (reference sequence). There are 14 residues in the CDR3. V was shortened by 5 bases and J by 2 bases, with 13 bases between the two germline ends. This clone was recorded only once. What it binds is not known. Points from the study as a whole: Relative to memory subsets, naive subsets generally showed larger estimated richness.

Sequencing input: naive CD4+ T cells sorted from blood. Subset denoted: CD45RA+ positively selected. The origin of this receptor is a man aged 18 to 29 in good health. This rearrangement joins TRBV11-1 to TRBJ2-7, with a possible D match to TRBD1 (6 bases). CDR3 nucleotide sequence: TGTGCCAGCAGCCCTGGGCAGGGGCCCTACGAGCAGTACTTC. It is translated as CASSPGQGPYEQYF.